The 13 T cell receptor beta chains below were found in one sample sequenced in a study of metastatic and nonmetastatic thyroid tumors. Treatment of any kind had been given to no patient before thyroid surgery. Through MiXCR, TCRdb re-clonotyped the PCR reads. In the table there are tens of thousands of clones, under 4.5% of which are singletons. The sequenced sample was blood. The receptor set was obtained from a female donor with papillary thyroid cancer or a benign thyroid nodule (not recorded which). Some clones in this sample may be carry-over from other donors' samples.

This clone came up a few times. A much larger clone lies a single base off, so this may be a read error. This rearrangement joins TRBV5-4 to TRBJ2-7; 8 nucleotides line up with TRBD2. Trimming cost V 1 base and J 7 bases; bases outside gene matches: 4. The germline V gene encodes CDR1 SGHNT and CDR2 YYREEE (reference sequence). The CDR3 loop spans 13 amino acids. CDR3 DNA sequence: TGTGCCAGCAGCTTGCGGGGGGGGAAAGAGCAGTACTTC. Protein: CASSLRGGKEQYF.

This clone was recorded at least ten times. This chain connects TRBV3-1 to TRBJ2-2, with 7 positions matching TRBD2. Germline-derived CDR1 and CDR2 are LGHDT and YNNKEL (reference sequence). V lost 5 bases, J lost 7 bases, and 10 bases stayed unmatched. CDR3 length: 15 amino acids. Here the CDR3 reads CASSLSSGNVGELFF. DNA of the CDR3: TGTGCCAGCAGCTTAAGCAGCGGGAACGTCGGGGAGCTGTTTTTT. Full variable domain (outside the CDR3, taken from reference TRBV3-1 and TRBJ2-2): DTAVSQTPKYLVTQMGNDKSIKCEQNLGHDTMYWYKQDSKKFLKIMFSYNNKELIINETVPNRFSPKSPDKAHLNLHINSLELGDSAVYFCASSLSSGNVGELFFGEGSRLTVL.

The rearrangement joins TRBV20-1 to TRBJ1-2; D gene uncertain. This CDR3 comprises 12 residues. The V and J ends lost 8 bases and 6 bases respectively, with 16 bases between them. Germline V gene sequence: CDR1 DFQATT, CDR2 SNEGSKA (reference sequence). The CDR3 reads CSPVVSSDGYTF. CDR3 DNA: TGCAGTCCAGTGGTGTCTTCTGATGGCTACACCTTC.

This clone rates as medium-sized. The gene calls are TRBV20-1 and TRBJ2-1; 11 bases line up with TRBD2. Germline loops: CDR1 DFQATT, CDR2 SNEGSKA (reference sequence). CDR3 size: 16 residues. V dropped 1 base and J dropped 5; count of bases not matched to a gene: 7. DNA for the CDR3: TGCAGTGCTAGAGTCTTACTAGCGGGAGCCCACAATGAGCAGTTCTTC. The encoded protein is CSARVLLAGAHNEQFF.

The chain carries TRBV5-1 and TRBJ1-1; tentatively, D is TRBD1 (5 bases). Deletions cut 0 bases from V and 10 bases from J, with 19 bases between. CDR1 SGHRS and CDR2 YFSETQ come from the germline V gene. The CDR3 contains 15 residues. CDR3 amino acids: CASSLGHGGNTLAFF. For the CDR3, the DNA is TGCGCCAGCAGCTTGGGCCATGGGGGGAACACTTTAGCTTTCTTT.

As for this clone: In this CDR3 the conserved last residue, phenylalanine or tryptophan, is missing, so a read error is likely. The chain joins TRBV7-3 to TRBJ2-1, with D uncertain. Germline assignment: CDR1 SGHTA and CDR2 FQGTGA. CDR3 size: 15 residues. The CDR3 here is CASSPGRSSYDEQFV. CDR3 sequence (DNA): TGTGCCAGCAGTCCCGGCCGAAGCTCCTACGATGAGCAGTTCGTC.

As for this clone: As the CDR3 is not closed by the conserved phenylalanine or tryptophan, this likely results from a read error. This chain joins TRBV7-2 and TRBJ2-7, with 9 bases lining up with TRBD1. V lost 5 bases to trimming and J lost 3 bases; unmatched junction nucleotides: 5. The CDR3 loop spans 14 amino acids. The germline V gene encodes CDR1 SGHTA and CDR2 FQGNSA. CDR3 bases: TGTGCCAGCAGCCCTCTGACAGGGGGCTACGAGCAGTACCTC. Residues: CASSPLTGGYEQYL.

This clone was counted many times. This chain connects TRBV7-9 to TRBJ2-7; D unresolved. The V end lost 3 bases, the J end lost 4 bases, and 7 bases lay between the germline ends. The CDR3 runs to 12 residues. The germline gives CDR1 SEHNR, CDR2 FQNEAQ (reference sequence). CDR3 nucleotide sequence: TGTGCCAGCAGCTTCGGGCAGTACGAGCAGTACTTC. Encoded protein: CASSFGQYEQYF.

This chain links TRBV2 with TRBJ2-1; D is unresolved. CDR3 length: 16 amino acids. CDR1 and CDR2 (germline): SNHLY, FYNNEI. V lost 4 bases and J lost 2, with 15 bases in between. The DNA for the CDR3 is TGTGCCAGCAGTGGTCTCCTCAAAATCGCCTACAATGAGCAGTTCTTC. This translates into CASSGLLKIAYNEQFF.

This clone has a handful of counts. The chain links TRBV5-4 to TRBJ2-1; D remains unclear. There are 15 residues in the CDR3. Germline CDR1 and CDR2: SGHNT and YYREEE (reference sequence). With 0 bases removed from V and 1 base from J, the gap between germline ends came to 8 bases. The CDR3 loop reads CASSLDFSSYNEQFF. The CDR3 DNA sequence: TGTGCCAGCAGCTTGGACTTTAGTTCCTACAATGAGCAGTTCTTC.

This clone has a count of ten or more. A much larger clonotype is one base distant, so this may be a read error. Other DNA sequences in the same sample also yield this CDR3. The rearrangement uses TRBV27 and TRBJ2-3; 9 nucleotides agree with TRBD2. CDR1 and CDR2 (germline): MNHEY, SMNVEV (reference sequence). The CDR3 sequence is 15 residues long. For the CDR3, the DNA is TGTGCCAGCAGTGGGCCGGGGACTAGCACGGATACGCAGTATTTT. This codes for CASSGPGTSTDTQYF.

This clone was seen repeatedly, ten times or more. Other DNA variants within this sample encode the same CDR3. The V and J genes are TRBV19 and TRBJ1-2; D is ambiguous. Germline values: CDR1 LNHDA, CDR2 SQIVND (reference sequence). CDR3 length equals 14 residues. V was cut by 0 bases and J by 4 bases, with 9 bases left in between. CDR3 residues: CASSIEGRIYGYTF. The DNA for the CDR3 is TGTGCCAGTAGTATAGAAGGCCGCATCTATGGCTACACCTTC.

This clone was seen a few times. The CDR3 here is CASGGGQGRLEETQYF. Written as DNA, the CDR3 is TGTGCCAGCGGGGGGGGACAGGGACGGCTGGAAGAGACCCAGTACTTC. This rearrangement joins TRBV6-1 to TRBJ2-5; 9 bases agree with TRBD1. From germline, CDR1 is MNHNS and CDR2 SASEGT. V was pared by 8 bases and J by 3 bases, with 13 bases of the junction left unmatched. The CDR3 is 16 amino acids.